Listed below are T cell receptor beta chains from one sample, sequenced in a study of blood T cell repertoires in COVID-19. Generated by immunoSEQ multiplex PCR, the TCRdb table keeps only in-frame clones and is missing some. The table records some 140,000 clones, about four fifths of them present only once. The sample comprised peripheral blood. These TCRs come from a woman of 80 years or more with acute or convalescent COVID-19. CDR3s include the opening cysteine and the closing phenylalanine or tryptophan. A D gene is named only where the DNA matches it firmly. Clone size appears in some rows only: once, few, many, or a class for an expanded clone.

TRBD1 | TRBJ1-1 | NA | TRBV4-3 | TGCGCCAGCAGCCAAGGCAGACAGGGGAACACTGAAGCTTTCTTT | CASSQGRQGNTEAFF
TRBD1 | TRBJ1-1 | NA | TRBV29-1 | TGCAGCTTCGGACGACAGGGGGCTCCAGCTTTCTTT | CSFGRQGAPAFF
TRBD1 | TRBJ2-7 | NA | TRBV5-5 | TGTGCCAGTTCGTCCGCTGGACAGGGCCACGAGCAGTACTTC | CASSSAGQGHEQYF
TRBD1 | TRBJ2-7 | many | TRBV6-1 | TGTGCCAGCAGTGACCTCCCGGGACAGGGCCCATTAGAGCAGTACTTC | CASSDLPGQGPLEQYF
TRBD1 | TRBJ1-1 | once | TRBV6-5 | TGTGCCAGCACCGACAGGGTGACTGAAGCTTTCTTT | CASTDRVTEAFF
NA | TRBJ1-5 | NA | TRBV27 | TGTGCCAGCAGCATGGGCGTTGGGCAGCCCCAGCATTTT | CASSMGVGQPQHF
TRBD2 | TRBJ2-7 | NA | TRBV7-9 | TGTGCCAGCAGCTCGCGGGGAGGGTACCACGAGCAGTACTTC | CASSSRGGYHEQYF
TRBD1 | TRBJ1-3 | NA | TRBV6-5 | TGTGCCAGCAGTTACTCAAGGACAGGGGCTGGAAACACCATATATTTT | CASSYSRTGAGNTIYF
NA | TRBJ1-4 | NA | TRBV4-1 | TGCGCCAGCAGTAGAAGGGGGGAAAAACTGTTTTTT | CASSRRGEKLFF
NA | TRBJ2-5 | NA | TRBV3-1/TRBV3-2 | TGTGCCAGCAGCCGAGCAAATATTCAAGAGACCCAGTACTTC | CASSRANIQETQYF
NA | TRBJ1-1 | NA | TRBV5-8 | TGTGCCAGCAGCTTTTCGTCAGTCCTTTTGAACACTGAAGCTTTCTTT | CASSFSSVLLNTEAFF
NA | TRBJ1-2 | once | TRBV18 | TGTGCCAGCTCACCTCAGGTCGAGACGCAGGGAAGGGACTATGGCTACACCTTC | CASSPQVETQGRDYGYTF
NA | TRBJ1-5 | NA | TRBV19 | TGTGCCAGTAGTATTCGCGGGGAAAGACAGCCCCAGCATTTT | CASSIRGERQPQHF
TRBD1 | TRBJ1-3 | NA | TRBV19 | TGTGCCAGTATGGGACAGGGCATCGGAAACACCATATATTTT | CASMGQGIGNTIYF
NA | TRBJ2-7 | NA | TRBV5-1 | TGCGCCAGCAGTCGGACAGCCTACGAGCAGTACTTC | CASSRTAYEQYF
NA | TRBJ1-2 | NA | TRBV30 | TGTGCCTGGAGTGCCCTCTCTCTGTCAGGAACCCACTATGGCTACACCTTC | CAWSALSLSGTHYGYTF
TRBD1 | TRBJ2-7 | few | TRBV2 | TGTGCCAGCGGGGGACAGGGACTGGACGAGCAGTACTTC | CASGGQGLDEQYF
NA | TRBJ1-3 | NA | TRBV7-2 | TGTGCCAGCAGCTTCTCACCCAGCTCTGGAAACACCATATATTTT | CASSFSPSSGNTIYF
TRBD1 | TRBJ1-1 | NA | TRBV18 | TGTGCCAGCTCACCACTACAGGGGGGACTGAACACTGAAGCTTTCTTT | CASSPLQGGLNTEAFF
NA | TRBJ2-1 | NA | TRBV20-1 | TGCAGTGCTGCTAGCGAATCGGAGCAGTTCTTC | CSAASESEQFF
TRBD1 | TRBJ1-2 | NA | TRBV3-1/TRBV3-2 | TGTGCCAGCAGTCGGACAGGCTATGGCTACACCTTC | CASSRTGYGYTF
TRBD1 | TRBJ1-2 | NA | TRBV12-3/TRBV12-4 | TGTGCCAGCAGCGACAGGGTTGCTGGCTACACCTTC | CASSDRVAGYTF